A selection of T cell receptor beta chains follows, all from one sample in a study of blood T cell repertoires in COVID-19. Measured with immunoSEQ multiplex PCR; TCRdb has only the in-frame clones, and not every one. Of approximately 77,000 clones in the sample, about 90% were seen once. Material: peripheral blood. These receptor sequences come from a man aged 50-60 years with active COVID-19. CDR3s include the opening cysteine and the closing phenylalanine or tryptophan. D genes are given only for firm matches.

d_call	v_call	j_call	cdr3_aa	cdr3_nt
TRBD1	TRBV28	TRBJ1-2	CASSGTVWGYTF	TGTGCCAGCAGCGGGACAGTGTGGGGCTACACCTTC
-	TRBV2	TRBJ1-5	CASSPERWGNQPQHF	TGTGCCAGCAGCCCAGAGCGATGGGGCAATCAGCCCCAGCATTTT
-	TRBV12-3/TRBV12-4	TRBJ1-1	CASTAGITEAFF	TGTGCCAGCACCGCAGGGATCACTGAAGCTTTCTTT
TRBD1	TRBV6-5	TRBJ2-7	CASSPIYGTGYEQYF	TGTGCCAGCAGCCCGATCTATGGGACAGGCTACGAGCAGTACTTC
-	TRBV12-3/TRBV12-4	TRBJ2-7	CASSPGTSLTF	TGTGCCAGCAGCCCGGGGACATCCCTTACCTTC
-	TRBV28	TRBJ1-2	CASRDINGYTF	TGTGCCAGCAGAGACATAAATGGCTACACCTTC
TRBD1	TRBV6-1	TRBJ2-2	CASSEPGQRTGELFF	TGTGCCAGCAGTGAACCGGGACAGCGAACCGGGGAGCTGTTTTTT
-	TRBV28	TRBJ2-7	CASTPPRGPLYF	TGTGCCAGCACCCCCCCACGTGGGCCCCTGTACTTC
TRBD2	TRBV11-2	TRBJ2-5	CASSLGPAGRQETQYF	TGTGCCAGCAGCTTAGGTCCAGCGGGGCGCCAAGAGACCCAGTACTTC
TRBD1	TRBV5-1	TRBJ2-3	CASSRQQGAGTDTQYF	TGCGCCAGCAGCCGACAACAGGGGGCGGGCACAGATACGCAGTATTTT
-	TRBV7-2	TRBJ1-1	CASSYRWTENTEAFF	TGTGCCAGCAGCTACAGGTGGACGGAGAACACTGAAGCTTTCTTT
TRBD1	TRBV6-6	TRBJ1-4	CASSPGQGGEKLFF	TGTGCCAGCAGCCCGGGACAGGGTGGTGAAAAACTGTTTTTT
-	TRBV19	TRBJ2-2	CASSPPEGTPNTGELFF	TGTGCCAGTAGCCCCCCCGAGGGAACACCGAACACCGGGGAGCTGTTTTTT
-	TRBV9	TRBJ2-3	CASSATIGTRQSDTQYF	TGTGCCAGCAGCGCAACGATCGGGACAAGACAATCAGATACGCAGTATTTT